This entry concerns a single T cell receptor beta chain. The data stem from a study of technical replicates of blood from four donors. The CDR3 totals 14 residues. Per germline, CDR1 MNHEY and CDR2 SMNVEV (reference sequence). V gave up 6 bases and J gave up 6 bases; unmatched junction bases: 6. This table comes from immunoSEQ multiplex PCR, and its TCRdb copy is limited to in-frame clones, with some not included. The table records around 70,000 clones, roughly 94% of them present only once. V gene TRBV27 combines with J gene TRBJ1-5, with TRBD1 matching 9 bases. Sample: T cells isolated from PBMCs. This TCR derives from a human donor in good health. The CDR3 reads CASRPGQGGQPQHF. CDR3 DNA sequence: TGTGCCAGCAGACCGGGACAGGGCGGTCAGCCCCAGCATTTT.